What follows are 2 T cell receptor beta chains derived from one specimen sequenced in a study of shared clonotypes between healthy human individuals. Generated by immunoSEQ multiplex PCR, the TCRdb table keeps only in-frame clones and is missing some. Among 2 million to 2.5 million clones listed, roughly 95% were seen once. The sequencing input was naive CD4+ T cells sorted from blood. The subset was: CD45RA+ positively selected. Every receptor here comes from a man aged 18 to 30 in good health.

The CDR3 protein is CASSLMGDRGNTIYF. CDR3 coding DNA: TGCGCCAGCAGCCTCATGGGGGACCGTGGAAACACCATATATTTT. The chain employs TRBV4-1 and TRBJ1-3; a weak D match, TRBD1 (5 bases). The V gene lost 4 bases and the J gene lost 3 bases, with 13 bases spanning the gap. CDR1 and CDR2 from the germline V gene are MGHRA and YSYEKL. This CDR3 has 15 amino acids.

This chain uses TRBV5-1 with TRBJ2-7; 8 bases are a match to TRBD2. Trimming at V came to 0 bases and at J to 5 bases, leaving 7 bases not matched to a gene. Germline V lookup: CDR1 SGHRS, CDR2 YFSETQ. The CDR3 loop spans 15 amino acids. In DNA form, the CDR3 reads TGCGCCAGCAGCTTGGGCAGCGGGAGTATCCACGAGCAGTACTTC. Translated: CASSLGSGSIHEQYF.